The 31 T cell receptor beta chains below all came from one sample that was sequenced in a study of beta chain features in type 1 diabetes (dated by TCRdb to between 2018 and 2020). The study at large found these results: In all four CD4+ subsets, TCRB CDR3 length was moderately but significantly shorter in type 1 diabetes patients.

To prepare the library, the immunoSEQ multiplex PCR assay was applied. The entire amount of isolated RNA was reverse transcribed using the High Capacity cDNA Reverse Transcription Kit, so the sequenced TCRB transcripts were expressed ones. This is the immuneACCESS table as TCRdb keeps it, with only in-frame sequences that have V and J called. A part of the clones is gone; compared with another copy, unresolved V genes explain less than half, and the rest is unexplained. The table for this sample lists around 300,000 clones; 15% of them were counted only once. The ten largest clones represent about 0.014% of the sample. These TCRs' antigens remain unknown. The specimen sequenced was naive CD4+ T cells from blood. The cell subset or site label corresponds to: true naive CD4+ T cells. The source of these receptors is a young man with type 1 diabetes.

The chain uses TRBV14 and TRBJ2-5; 12 bases agree with TRBD1. The V gene end was trimmed by 6 bases and the J gene end by 2 bases; junction bases not matched to a gene: 10. The V gene's germline CDR1 is SGHDN and CDR2 FVKESK. This CDR3 contains 17 residues. The chain's CDR3 is CASSTRWDRGPQETQYF. CDR3 bases: TGTGCCAGCAGTACCCGGTGGGACAGGGGGCCACAAGAGACCCAGTACTTC.

This clone was counted only a few times. V gene TRBV6-5 combines with J gene TRBJ1-2; perhaps TRBD1 as D (5 bases). V was shortened by 6 bases and J by 14 bases, with 22 bases between the two germline ends. CDR1 is MNHEY, CDR2 SVGAGI, per germline. The CDR3 contains 13 residues. CDR3 residues: CASSRSPPEGRTF. The CDR3 nucleotides read TGTGCCAGCAGCCGCTCCCCACCGGAGGGGAGGACCTTC.

The sample holds a few counts of this clone. V gene TRBV29-1 combines with J gene TRBJ2-3; TRBD1 matches 7 bases. Germline CDR1 is SQVTM and CDR2 is ANQGSEA. This CDR3 contains 16 residues. The V and J ends lost 8 bases and 3 bases, in that order; junction bases with no gene match: 17. This CDR3 reads CSLTLTGARGTDTQYF. CDR3 coding DNA: TGCAGCCTTACCCTCACAGGGGCCCGAGGAACAGATACGCAGTATTTT.

This clone has a handful of counts. The J gene is TRBJ1-2, the V gene TRBV7-2; 7 nucleotides align to TRBD1. The germline V gene has CDR1 SGHTA and CDR2 FQGNSA. With V trimmed by 1 base and J by 7 bases, 9 bases remained unmatched. The CDR3 loop spans 15 amino acids. Written as DNA, the CDR3 is TGTGCCAGCAGCTTAGAGAGACAGGGCAAGGCTGGCTACACCTTC. This gives the protein CASSLERQGKAGYTF.

The V and J genes are TRBV5-6 and TRBJ2-3; the D is unclear. Between the trimmed V and J ends, which lost 2 bases and 2 bases, there was a span of 6 bases. Germline loops: CDR1 SGHDT, CDR2 YYEEEE. This CDR3 is 13 amino acids long. The CDR3 is CASSFRFTDTQYF. The DNA for the CDR3 is TGTGCCAGCAGCTTCAGATTCACAGATACGCAGTATTTT.

J is TRBJ2-2 and V is TRBV7-6; the D is unclear. There are 14 residues in the CDR3. Germline CDR1 is SGHVS and CDR2 is FNYEAQ. V was clipped by 6 bases and J by 0 bases, with 8 bases between them. The CDR3 spells CASRHTANTGELFF. The CDR3 DNA sequence: TGTGCCAGCAGACACACAGCGAACACCGGGGAGCTGTTTTTT.

This chain links TRBV4-2 with TRBJ1-5; the D gene is possibly TRBD1 (6 bases). Germline V lookup: CDR1 LGHNA, CDR2 YNFKEQ. The CDR3 totals 17 residues. The V end lost 0 bases, the J end lost 0 bases, and 12 bases lay between the germline ends. The CDR3 nucleotides are TGTGCCAGCAGCCAAGATGGTTACAGGGCTAGCAATCAGCCCCAGCATTTT. This translates into CASSQDGYRASNQPQHF.

This chain uses TRBV2 with TRBJ2-3; a possible D gene is TRBD1 (5 bases). This CDR3 region has 15 residues. The germline gives CDR1 SNHLY, CDR2 FYNNEI. The ends were cut back, 5 bases at V and 0 bases at J, with 12 bases in the middle. The CDR3 sequence: CASSQNRISTDTQYF. CDR3 sequence (DNA): TGTGCCAGCAGTCAAAACAGGATTAGCACAGATACGCAGTATTTT.

This clone was recorded a few times. The chain uses TRBV7-9 and TRBJ2-2; D is perhaps TRBD1 (6 bases). The CDR3 extends over 14 amino acids. CDR1 and CDR2 from the germline V gene are SEHNR and FQNEAQ (reference sequence). V dropped 1 base and J dropped 6 bases, with 9 bases sitting between them. The CDR3 nucleotides are TGTGCCAGCAGCTTAGTCGCAGGGGCCGGGGAGCTGTTTTTT. It encodes CASSLVAGAGELFF.

This clone was seen a few times. The gene calls are TRBV7-9 and TRBJ2-5, with D perhaps matching TRBD2 (5 bases). Germline CDR1 is SEHNR and CDR2 is FQNEAQ (reference sequence). This CDR3 has 12 amino acids. Trimming pared 5 bases from V and 12 bases from J, leaving 16 bases between. The chain's CDR3 is CASSITVTKEYF. For the CDR3, the DNA is TGTGCCAGCAGCATAACCGTGACTAAAGAGTACTTC.

This chain joins TRBV29-1 and TRBJ2-3, with D uncertain. V dropped 6 bases and J dropped 0 bases, with 13 bases sitting between them. Germline loops: CDR1 SQVTM, CDR2 ANQGSEA. This CDR3 is built from 14 residues. The CDR3 here is CSVTTAGSTDTQYF. Here the CDR3 DNA reads TGCAGCGTGACCACAGCTGGGAGCACAGATACGCAGTATTTT.

The V gene is TRBV5-1, the J gene TRBJ1-1; a possible D gene is TRBD1 (5 bases). Per the germline V gene, CDR1 is SGHRS and CDR2 is YFSETQ. Trimming removed 0 bases from V and 3 bases from J, with 9 bases in between. The CDR3 has 14 residues. CDR3 sequence: CASSLGGTDTEAFF. CDR3 DNA: TGCGCCAGCAGCTTGGGGGGGACTGACACTGAAGCTTTCTTT. The full variable domain, rest sourced from reference TRBV5-1 and TRBJ1-1, is KAGVTQTPRYLIKTRGQQVTLSCSPISGHRSVSWYQQTPGQGLQFLFEYFSETQRNKGNFPGRFSGRQFSNSRSEMNVSTLELGDSALYLCASSLGGTDTEAFFGQGTRLTVV.

The genes are TRBV11-2 and TRBJ2-3; tentatively, D is TRBD1 (6 bases). Trimming shortened V by 6 bases and J by 4 bases, and 17 bases separated the two germline ends. This CDR3 spans 15 amino acids. Per germline, CDR1 SGHAT and CDR2 FQNNGV. In DNA, the CDR3 is TGTGCCAGCAGGGTATCAGGGGCTGGCGCAGATACGCAGTATTTT. This encodes CASRVSGAGADTQYF.

This clone has just a few counts. The chain links TRBV11-2 to TRBJ2-2; 11 bases match TRBD1. CDR1 and CDR2 from the germline V gene are SGHAT and FQNNGV. The CDR3 has 16 residues. The V segment lost 5 bases and the J segment 4 bases; nucleotides outside the gene matches: 6. CDR3 coding DNA: TGTGCCAGCAGCCTACGGGACAGGGGGGCCACCGGGGAGCTGTTTTTT. Amino acids: CASSLRDRGATGELFF.

This clone was counted only a few times. The V gene is TRBV18, the J gene TRBJ1-2; the match to TRBD1 covers 8 bases. This CDR3 contains 14 residues. Germline values: CDR1 KGHSH, CDR2 LQKENI. V lost 4 bases to trimming and J lost 5 bases; unmatched junction nucleotides: 6. CDR3 DNA sequence: TGTGCCAGCTCACTCCTGGACAGGGATTATGGCTACACCTTC. The encoded protein is CASSLLDRDYGYTF.

The chain couples TRBV2 to TRBJ1-2; no definite D call. The length of the CDR3 is 12 residues. In germline, CDR1 is SNHLY, CDR2 FYNNEI. V gave up 2 bases and J gave up 8 bases, with 9 bases separating them. CDR3 in amino acids: CASSESRSGYTF. CDR3 nucleotides: TGTGCCAGCAGTGAATCTCGGAGCGGCTACACCTTC. The full variable domain, with the rest looked up from reference TRBV2 and TRBJ1-2, is EPEVTQTPSHQVTQMGQEVILRCVPISNHLYFYWYRQILGQKVEFLVSFYNNEISEKSEIFDDQFSVERPDGSNFTLKIRSTKLEDSAMYFCASSESRSGYTFGSGTRLTVV.

The V gene is TRBV19, the J gene TRBJ2-6; tentatively, D is TRBD1 (5 bases). The V gene's germline CDR1 is LNHDA and CDR2 SQIVND (reference sequence). This CDR3 region has 16 residues. V lost 5 bases and J 0 bases, leaving 11 bases between the germline ends. The CDR3 nucleotides read TGTGCCAGTAGTCAACAGGAACGCTCTGGGGCCAACGTCCTGACTTTC. This codes for CASSQQERSGANVLTF.

V is TRBV28 and J is TRBJ1-1, with 8 bases that match TRBD1. The CDR3 has 17 residues. V shed 2 bases, J shed 2 bases, and the junction held 10 bases outside the gene matches. Germline CDR1 and CDR2: MDHEN and SYDVKM. The CDR3 DNA sequence: TGTGCCAGCAGTTTAACCGGGACAGGACCCCGAAACACTGAAGCTTTCTTT. Its protein is CASSLTGTGPRNTEAFF.

The chain links TRBV9 to TRBJ1-1; D not resolved. This CDR3 has 11 amino acids. Germline V lookup: CDR1 SGDLS, CDR2 YYNGEE. V dropped 0 bases and J dropped 10 bases, with 7 bases sitting between them. The CDR3 reads CASSVARGAFF. The DNA for the CDR3 is TGTGCCAGCAGCGTAGCTAGAGGAGCTTTCTTT. The full variable domain, in which reference TRBV9 and TRBJ1-1 provide the parts outside the CDR3, is DSGVTQTPKHLITATGQRVTLRCSPRSGDLSVYWYQQSLDQGLQFLIQYYNGEERAKGNILERFSAQQFPDLHSELNLSSLELGDSALYFCASSVARGAFFGQGTRLTVV.

The rearrangement links TRBV10-1 to TRBJ2-5, with D perhaps TRBD2 (6 bases). This CDR3 region has 14 residues. Germline CDR1 WNHNN, CDR2 SYGVQD (reference sequence). V lost 3 bases and J lost 2, with 10 bases in between. CDR3 protein: CASSDPGTQETQYF. The CDR3 region has the DNA TGCGCCAGCAGTGACCCGGGGACTCAAGAGACCCAGTACTTC.

In its sample, this clone was seen a few times. The chain employs TRBV5-1 and TRBJ2-7, with 7 positions matching TRBD1. The CDR3 length is 14 residues. Germline assignment: CDR1 SGHRS and CDR2 YFSETQ. V shed 6 bases, J shed 2 bases, and the junction held 8 bases outside the gene matches. The chain's CDR3 is CASTTGTEAYEQYF. The CDR3 region has the DNA TGCGCCAGCACCACCGGGACAGAAGCCTACGAGCAGTACTTC.

The genes are TRBV10-3 and TRBJ2-5; D not certain. This CDR3 region has 17 residues. Germline assignment: CDR1 ENHRY and CDR2 SYGVKD. V gave up 4 bases and J gave up 2 bases, with 20 bases separating them. CDR3 nucleotides: TGTGCCATCAGTGGAACTAATACAAACCCCTTACAAGAGACCCAGTACTTC. Protein product: CAISGTNTNPLQETQYF.

The genes are TRBV29-1 and TRBJ2-5; TRBD1 might be the D (6 bases). The germline V and J ends were trimmed by 6 bases and 1 base, with 15 bases remaining between them. This CDR3 contains 14 residues. Germline values: CDR1 SQVTM, CDR2 ANQGSEA. CDR3 in DNA: TGCAGCGTGGGGATCAGGGGTATCCAAGAGACCCAGTACTTC. Its translation: CSVGIRGIQETQYF. Full variable domain (rest looked up from reference TRBV29-1 and TRBJ2-5): SAVISQKPSRDICQRGTSLTIQCQVDSQVTMMFWYRQQPGQSLTLIATANQGSEATYESGFVIDKFPISRPNLTFSTLTVSNMSPEDSSIYLCSVGIRGIQETQYFGPGTRLLVL.

This clone appeared a few times. The J gene is TRBJ1-1, the V gene TRBV30, with 8 bases aligning to TRBD1. The CDR3 runs 12 residues. In germline, CDR1 is GTSNPN, CDR2 SVGIG (reference sequence). The junction had 6 bases not matched to a gene; V was cut back by 2 bases and J by 10 bases. CDR3: CAWSSQGARAFF. The CDR3 region has the DNA TGTGCCTGGAGTAGTCAGGGGGCCCGAGCTTTCTTT.

This clone was counted between two and nine times. The V and J genes are TRBV29-1 and TRBJ1-1, with D possibly matching TRBD1 (6 bases). The CDR3 runs 13 residues. The V end was cut by 7 bases, the J end by 0 bases, with 12 bases between. Germline lookup yields CDR1 SQVTM and CDR2 ANQGSEA. CDR3 protein: CSAGDRLNTEAFF. CDR3 sequence (DNA): TGCAGCGCAGGGGACCGACTGAACACTGAAGCTTTCTTT.

This clone was found a few times. The CDR3 spells CASSLEAGGPRGTQYF. For the CDR3, the DNA is TGTGCCAGCAGCTTGGAAGCGGGAGGGCCTAGGGGTACGCAGTATTTT. The chain uses TRBV5-4 and TRBJ2-3; TRBD2 aligns across 10 bases. The CDR3 loop spans 16 amino acids. V trimming: 0 bases; J trimming: 8 bases; junction bases outside the gene matches: 9. The germline gives CDR1 SGHNT, CDR2 YYREEE (reference sequence).

The CDR3 DNA reads TGTGCCTGGGCTAGCGGGGGCGGAGATACGCAGTATTTT. Amino acids: CAWASGGGDTQYF. J is TRBJ2-3 and V is TRBV30; TRBD2 agrees at 10 bases. Trimming removed 5 bases from V and 5 bases from J; junction bases left unmatched: 4. The CDR3 covers 13 residues. CDR1 is GTSNPN and CDR2 is SVGIG in the germline V gene (reference sequence).

The gene calls are TRBV13 and TRBJ2-7; no clear D. The germline V gene has CDR1 PRHDT and CDR2 FYEKMQ (reference sequence). CDR3 length equals 12 residues. V lost 1 base, J lost 4 bases, and 5 bases lay in between. The CDR3 coding sequence is TGTGCCAGCAGCTTAGTCTCGTACGAGCAGTACTTC. This gives the protein CASSLVSYEQYF.

J is TRBJ2-3 and V is TRBV4-3, with D perhaps TRBD2 (6 bases). CDR1 is LGHNA and CDR2 is YSLEER in the germline V gene. The V end lost 1 base, the J end lost 12 bases, and 26 bases lay between the germline ends. The CDR3 contains 17 residues. The CDR3 DNA sequence: TGCGCCAGCAGCCAAGTTGCTCTATCCCGGGACTGGAACATACAGTATTTT. Translated: CASSQVALSRDWNIQYF.

The V and J genes are TRBV30 and TRBJ2-3; 7 bases align to TRBD2. In germline, CDR1 is GTSNPN, CDR2 SVGIG (reference sequence). The CDR3 spans 15 residues. Trimming cost V 3 bases and J 5 bases; bases outside gene matches: 11. The CDR3 region has the DNA TGTGCCTGGAGCGCCCTCGGGGGGTTTGGAGATACGCAGTATTTT. Protein: CAWSALGGFGDTQYF.

This clone was seen more than once but under ten times. Different DNA sequences within this sample yield the same CDR3. DNA for the CDR3: TGTGCCAGCTCACCAACAGGGGCGACAGATACGCAGTATTTT. Protein sequence: CASSPTGATDTQYF. The chain combines TRBV18 with TRBJ2-3; 7 nucleotides align to TRBD1. In germline, CDR1 is KGHSH, CDR2 LQKENI. V shed 2 bases and J 3 bases; nucleotides not matched to a gene: 2. CDR3 length equals 14 residues.